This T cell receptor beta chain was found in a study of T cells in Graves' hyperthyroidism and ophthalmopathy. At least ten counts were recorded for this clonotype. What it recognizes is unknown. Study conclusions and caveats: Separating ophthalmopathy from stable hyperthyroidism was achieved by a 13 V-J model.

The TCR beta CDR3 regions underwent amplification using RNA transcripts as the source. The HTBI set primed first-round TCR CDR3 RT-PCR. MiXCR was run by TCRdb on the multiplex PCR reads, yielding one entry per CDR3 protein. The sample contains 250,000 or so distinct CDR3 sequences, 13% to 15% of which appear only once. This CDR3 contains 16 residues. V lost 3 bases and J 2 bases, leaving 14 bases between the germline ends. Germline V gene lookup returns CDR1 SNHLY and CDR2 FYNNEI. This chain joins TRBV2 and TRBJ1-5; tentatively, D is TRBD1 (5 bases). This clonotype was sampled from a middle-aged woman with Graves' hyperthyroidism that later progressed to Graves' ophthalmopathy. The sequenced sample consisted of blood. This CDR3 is CASSEAGFHGNQPQHF. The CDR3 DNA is TGTGCCAGCAGTGAGGCAGGGTTTCATGGCAATCAGCCCCAGCATTTT.